Detailed here is one T cell receptor (beta chain). Its matching antigen is unknown. Germline lookup yields CDR1 LGHNA and CDR2 YSLEER. The CDR3 runs 12 residues. The V gene end was trimmed by 3 bases and the J gene end by 8 bases; junction bases not matched to a gene: 3. Primers for the PCR totalled 60 Vbeta and 13 Jbeta. This table comes from immunoSEQ multiplex PCR, and its TCRdb copy is limited to in-frame clones, with some not included. The table lists 150,000 to 200,000 clones, 65% to 75% of them singletons. This sample was included in a study of cytomegalovirus exposure and HLA in healthy donors. Overall study results and limits: It has been reported that TCR beta sequences accurately predicted the HLA-A and HLA-B alleles of most subjects. TRBV6-2, TRBV6-3 and some other V segments were unresolvable in 87-base-pair reads.

J is TRBJ1-1 and V is TRBV4-3, with 7 bases matching TRBD1. This TCR was recovered from a human donor in good health. Sequenced material: PBMCs. The CDR3 spells CASSHRDREAFF. The DNA of the CDR3 is TGCGCCAGCAGCCACAGGGACAGAGAAGCTTTCTTT.